The T cell receptor beta chain described here comes from a study of cytomegalovirus exposure and HLA in healthy donors. Study-level background: A subsequent analysis stated that the 100 to 150 validation repertoires were run on the same platform as the roughly 710 first-cohort repertoires. Study-wide findings and caveats: First-cohort TCR clusters tended to co-occur in the 90 to 150 validation repertoires, a later analysis found.

The study drew the donors from its roughly 120-subject validation cohort, separate from the approximately 700-subject first cohort. Data came from immunoSEQ multiplex PCR; TCRdb stores just in-frame clones and leaves some out. Of more than 55,000 clones listed, less than 95% are singletons. Note on this clone: The antigen remains unidentified.

Germline V gene data show CDR1 as SEHNR and CDR2 as FQNEAQ (reference sequence). CDR3 length: 15 amino acids. Losses at the gene ends were 5 bases for V and 8 bases for J; bases not matched to a gene: 8. The sequencing input was PBMCs. V and J are TRBV7-9 and TRBJ2-1; 11 nucleotides line up with TRBD2. This sequence was found in a woman between 18 and 29 years old in good health and CMV-seronegative. Here the CDR3 DNA reads TGTGCCAGCAGCCCCAATAGCGGGGGGGCCCATGAGCAGTTCTTC. Its protein is CASSPNSGGAHEQFF.